The 18 T cell receptor beta chains given below trace back to one sample, sequenced in a study of early T cells in non-severe SARS-CoV-2 infection. TCRdb re-called the 5' RACE reads with MiXCR, one entry per CDR3 protein. This table has more than 60,000 distinct CDR3 sequences, about 4.9% appearing once. The source material was whole blood. Receptors originate from an adult who was a healthcare worker with PCR-confirmed SARS-CoV-2 infection or an uninfected control (not recorded which).

The rearrangement joins TRBV6-6 to TRBJ2-1, with 9 bases that match TRBD1. Germline trimming cut 2 bases from V and 6 bases from J; bases unmatched to any gene: 11. Germline V gene data show CDR1 as MNHNY and CDR2 as SVGAGI (reference sequence). CDR3 size: 17 residues. CDR3 in DNA: TGTGCCAGCAGTTACGGGAAGAACACAGGGGGCATCAATGAGCAGTTCTTC. Translated: CASSYGKNTGGINEQFF.

The V and J genes are TRBV5-4 and TRBJ2-1; 8 bases fit TRBD1. From germline, CDR1 is SGHNT and CDR2 YYREEE (reference sequence). V trimming: 3 bases; J trimming: 4 bases; junction bases outside the gene matches: 6. The CDR3 contains 15 residues. CDR3 sequence (DNA): TGTGCCAGCAGCTCCGGGACAGGAGGTTACAATGAGCAGTTCTTC. It specifies CASSSGTGGYNEQFF. The complete variable domain, with remaining parts taken from reference TRBV5-4 and TRBJ2-1, reads ETGVTQSPTHLIKTRGQQVTLRCSSQSGHNTVSWYQQALGQGPQFIFQYYREEENGRGNFPPRFSGLQFPNYSSELNVNALELDDSALYLCASSSGTGGYNEQFFGPGTRLTVL.

This clonotype was counted a few times. V gene TRBV29-1 combines with J gene TRBJ2-1; possible D gene TRBD2, 6 bases. Germline V gene sequence: CDR1 SQVTM, CDR2 ANQGSEA. The V and J ends lost 3 bases and 5 bases respectively, with 17 bases between them. The CDR3 loop spans 15 amino acids. The CDR3 DNA sequence: TGCAGCGTTGATTACGCGGGGTTGCCTGACAATGAGCAGTTCTTC. It encodes CSVDYAGLPDNEQFF.

The chain combines TRBV6-1 with TRBJ2-3, with D hard to call. The CDR3 loop spans 14 amino acids. Germline V gene data show CDR1 as MNHNS and CDR2 as SASEGT. With 9 bases removed from V and 0 bases from J, the gap between germline ends came to 13 bases. The CDR3 nucleotides read TGTGCCAGTTCGGACGACACTAGCACAGATACGCAGTATTTT. Its translation is CASSDDTSTDTQYF.

This clonotype was seen a handful of times. Here the CDR3 reads CSARVSGDHYNEQFF. The CDR3 DNA is TGCAGTGCTAGAGTTTCGGGGGACCACTACAATGAGCAGTTCTTC. The chain links TRBV20-1 to TRBJ2-1; possibly TRBD2 for D (6 bases). This CDR3 has 15 residues. Trimming removed 1 base at V and 3 bases at J, with 13 bases between. Germline CDR1 DFQATT, CDR2 SNEGSKA (reference sequence).

This clonotype has at least ten counts. The chain recombines TRBV20-1 with TRBJ1-2; D remains unclear. CDR3 size: 14 residues. The V gene lost 5 bases and the J gene lost 8 bases, with 21 bases spanning the gap. The germline V gene has CDR1 DFQATT and CDR2 SNEGSKA (reference sequence). The DNA of the CDR3 is TGCAGTGCTGTGCTTGACCCTCCGACAAGGGGCTACACCTTC. Translation gives CSAVLDPPTRGYTF.

This clonotype was recorded at least ten times. The V and J genes are TRBV28 and TRBJ2-3; 8 nucleotides align to TRBD2. Germline V gene lookup returns CDR1 MDHEN and CDR2 SYDVKM. This CDR3 is 16 amino acids long. V lost 1 base and J lost 4; bases outside the gene matches: 7. The CDR3 spells CASSLSSGSRPDTQYF. CDR3 bases: TGTGCCAGCAGTTTATCCAGCGGGAGTCGGCCAGATACGCAGTATTTT.

The chain links TRBV18 to TRBJ2-3; 9 positions agree with TRBD1. This CDR3 has 14 amino acids. After removal of 3 bases from V and 5 bases from J, the junction contained 3 bases not matched to a gene. Germline loops: CDR1 KGHSH, CDR2 LQKENI. The chain's CDR3 is CASSPGQGLDTQYF. The DNA for the CDR3 is TGTGCCAGCTCACCGGGACAGGGTTTAGATACGCAGTATTTT.

This clonotype was recorded many times. The rearrangement links TRBV9 to TRBJ2-2, with D unresolved. The V gene's germline CDR1 is SGDLS and CDR2 YYNGEE. The CDR3 covers 15 residues. Trimming stripped 1 base from V and 0 bases from J, with 7 bases between. The CDR3 loop is CASSVRSANTGELFF. DNA of the CDR3: TGTGCCAGCAGCGTAAGGTCCGCGAACACCGGGGAGCTGTTTTTT.

Ten or more counts support this clonotype. The V gene is TRBV7-2, the J gene TRBJ2-1; D is unclear. V lost 5 bases to trimming and J lost 0 bases, with 8 bases between them. CDR3 length: 14 amino acids. CDR1 is SGHTA, CDR2 FQGNSA, per germline. The CDR3 DNA reads TGTGCCAGCAGCGTAAGTAGCTCCTACAATGAGCAGTTCTTC. Translation gives CASSVSSSYNEQFF.

A few counts support this clonotype. V is TRBV7-3 and J is TRBJ1-1, with no clear D. The CDR3 is 13 residues long. Per germline, CDR1 SGHTA and CDR2 FQGTGA. V was pared by 5 bases and J by 3 bases, with 10 bases between. The CDR3 DNA reads as TGTGCCAGCAGCCGAGAAAGGGACACTGAAGCTTTCTTT. Amino acids: CASSRERDTEAFF.

In its sample, this clonotype was seen many times. The chain couples TRBV5-1 to TRBJ1-1; D not certain. The germline V gene encodes CDR1 SGHRS and CDR2 YFSETQ. The CDR3 length is 13 residues. Trimming pared 7 bases from V and 6 bases from J, leaving 16 bases between. The CDR3 region is CASASSFGPEAFF. The DNA for the CDR3 is TGCGCCAGCGCGTCGAGCTTTGGCCCTGAAGCTTTCTTT.

This clonotype was observed at least ten times. The J gene is TRBJ1-4, the V gene TRBV29-1; D not resolved. V lost 1 base and J lost 6, with 3 bases in between. Per germline, CDR1 SQVTM and CDR2 ANQGSEA. The length of the CDR3 is 11 residues. This CDR3 reads CSVEGDEKLFF. The DNA for the CDR3 is TGCAGCGTTGAAGGGGATGAAAAACTGTTTTTT. The full variable domain, rest sourced from reference TRBV29-1 and TRBJ1-4, is SAVISQKPSRDICQRGTSLTIQCQVDSQVTMMFWYRQQPGQSLTLIATANQGSEATYESGFVIDKFPISRPNLTFSTLTVSNMSPEDSSIYLCSVEGDEKLFFGSGTQLSVL.

This clonotype appeared a few times. The V and J genes are TRBV9 and TRBJ2-1, with TRBD1 matching over 8 bases. V lost 4 bases, J lost 5 bases, and 11 bases stayed unmatched. The V gene's germline CDR1 is SGDLS and CDR2 YYNGEE. This CDR3 has 16 residues. DNA for the CDR3: TGTGCCAGCAGCCCACGGACAGGGTACGTCCACAATGAGCAGTTCTTC. The encoded protein is CASSPRTGYVHNEQFF. Together with reference TRBV9 and TRBJ2-1, the CDR3 gives the full variable domain: DSGVTQTPKHLITATGQRVTLRCSPRSGDLSVYWYQQSLDQGLQFLIQYYNGEERAKGNILERFSAQQFPDLHSELNLSSLELGDSALYFCASSPRTGYVHNEQFFGPGTRLTVL.

This clonotype was seen at least ten times. The chain combines TRBV7-2 with TRBJ2-3; D possibly corresponds to TRBD2 (5 bases). V was pared by 0 bases and J by 6 bases, with 7 bases between. The germline V gene encodes CDR1 SGHTA and CDR2 FQGNSA. The CDR3 has 13 residues. DNA of the CDR3: TGTGCCAGCAGCTTAGCGGAGCGGGATACGCAGTATTTT. Protein sequence: CASSLAERDTQYF.

This clonotype was detected ten times or more. This chain uses TRBV9 with TRBJ1-4; D gene unclear. V shed 0 bases and J shed 11 bases, with 11 bases lying between them. Germline assignment: CDR1 SGDLS and CDR2 YYNGEE. This CDR3 has 13 residues. The CDR3 DNA reads as TGTGCCAGCAGCGTAGCGGCGGACTCTAAACTGTTTTTT. The encoded protein is CASSVAADSKLFF.

This clonotype has only a few counts. The rearrangement links TRBV20-1 to TRBJ1-1; possibly TRBD1 for D (6 bases). The germline V gene encodes CDR1 DFQATT and CDR2 SNEGSKA (reference sequence). V gave up 0 bases and J gave up 8 bases, with 16 bases separating them. The CDR3 spans 14 residues. DNA of the CDR3: TGCAGTGCTAGAGATCAGAGACAGGTCGGAGAAGCTTTCTTT. It encodes CSARDQRQVGEAFF.

V usage is TRBV7-2 and J usage is TRBJ2-1; 7 bases line up with TRBD2. Germline V gene sequence: CDR1 SGHTA, CDR2 FQGNSA. Germline trimming cut 5 bases from V and 8 bases from J; bases unmatched to any gene: 18. There are 17 residues in the CDR3. The CDR3 here is CASSGSTMGGSVYEQFF. The CDR3 region has the DNA TGTGCCAGCAGCGGTTCCACAATGGGCGGGAGTGTATATGAGCAGTTCTTC.